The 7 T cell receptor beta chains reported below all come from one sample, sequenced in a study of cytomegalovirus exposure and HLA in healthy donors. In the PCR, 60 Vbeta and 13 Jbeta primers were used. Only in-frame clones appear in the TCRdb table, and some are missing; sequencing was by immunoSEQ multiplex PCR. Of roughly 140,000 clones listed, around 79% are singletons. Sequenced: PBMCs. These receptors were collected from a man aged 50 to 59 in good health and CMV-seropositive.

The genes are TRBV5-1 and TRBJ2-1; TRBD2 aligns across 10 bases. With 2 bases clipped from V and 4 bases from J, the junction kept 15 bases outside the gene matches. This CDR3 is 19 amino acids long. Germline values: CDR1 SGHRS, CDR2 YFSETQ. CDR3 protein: CASSLVSSGSILGYNEQFF. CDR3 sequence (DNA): TGCGCCAGCAGCTTAGTTTCTAGCGGGAGTATTTTGGGATACAATGAGCAGTTCTTC. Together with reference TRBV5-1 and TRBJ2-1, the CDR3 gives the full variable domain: KAGVTQTPRYLIKTRGQQVTLSCSPISGHRSVSWYQQTPGQGLQFLFEYFSETQRNKGNFPGRFSGRQFSNSRSEMNVSTLELGDSALYLCASSLVSSGSILGYNEQFFGPGTRLTVL.

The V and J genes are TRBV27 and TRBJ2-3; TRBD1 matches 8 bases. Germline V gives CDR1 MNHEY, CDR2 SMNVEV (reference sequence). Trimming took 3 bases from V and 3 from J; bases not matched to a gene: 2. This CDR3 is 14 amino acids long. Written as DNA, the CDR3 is TGTGCCAGCAGTTTCCGACAGGGGACAGATACGCAGTATTTT. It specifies CASSFRQGTDTQYF.

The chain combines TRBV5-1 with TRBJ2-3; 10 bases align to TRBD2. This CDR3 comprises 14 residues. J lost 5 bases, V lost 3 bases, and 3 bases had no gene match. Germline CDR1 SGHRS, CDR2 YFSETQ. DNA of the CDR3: TGCGCCAGCAGCTCCTCTAGCGGGAGAGATACGCAGTATTTT. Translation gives CASSSSSGRDTQYF.

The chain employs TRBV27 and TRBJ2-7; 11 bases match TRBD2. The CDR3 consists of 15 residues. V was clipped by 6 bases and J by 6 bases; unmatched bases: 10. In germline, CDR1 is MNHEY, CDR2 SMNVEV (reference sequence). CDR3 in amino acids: CASSLTSGRLREQYF. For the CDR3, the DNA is TGTGCCAGCAGCCTTACTAGCGGGAGACTTCGCGAGCAGTACTTC.

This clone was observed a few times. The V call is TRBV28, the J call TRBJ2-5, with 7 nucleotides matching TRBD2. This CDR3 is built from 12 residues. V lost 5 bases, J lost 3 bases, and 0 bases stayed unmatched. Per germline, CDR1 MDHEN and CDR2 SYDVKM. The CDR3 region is CASSAGEETQYF. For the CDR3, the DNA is TGTGCCAGCAGTGCGGGAGAAGAGACCCAGTACTTC.

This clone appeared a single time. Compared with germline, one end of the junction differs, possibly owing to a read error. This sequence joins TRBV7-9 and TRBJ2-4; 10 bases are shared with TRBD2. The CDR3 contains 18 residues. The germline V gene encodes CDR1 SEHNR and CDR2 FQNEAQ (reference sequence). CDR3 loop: CSSSLHPSGSWAKNIQYF. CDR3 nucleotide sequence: TGTTCCAGCAGCTTACACCCTAGCGGGAGTTGGGCCAAAAACATTCAGTACTTC.

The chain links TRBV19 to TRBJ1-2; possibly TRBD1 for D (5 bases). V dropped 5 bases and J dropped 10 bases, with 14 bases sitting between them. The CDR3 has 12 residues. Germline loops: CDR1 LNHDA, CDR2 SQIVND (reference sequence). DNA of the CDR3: TGTGCCAGTAGTGCGGGGACGCTGCTCTACACCTTC. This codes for CASSAGTLLYTF.